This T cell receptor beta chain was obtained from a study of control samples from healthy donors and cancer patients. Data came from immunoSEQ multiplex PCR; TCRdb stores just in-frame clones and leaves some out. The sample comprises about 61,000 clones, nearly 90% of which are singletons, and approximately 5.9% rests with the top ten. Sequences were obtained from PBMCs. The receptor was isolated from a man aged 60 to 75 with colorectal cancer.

DNA of the CDR3: TGTGCCAGCAGCTTTTCCGTTGGGACAGGGTCTTCCGAGCAGTACTTC. Translating gives CASSFSVGTGSSEQYF. This chain joins TRBV7-2 and TRBJ2-7; 9 bases line up with TRBD1. The CDR3 consists of 16 residues. CDR1 SGHTA and CDR2 FQGNSA come from the germline V gene. The V and J ends lost 3 bases and 6 bases, in that order; junction bases with no gene match: 12.